This TCR beta chain was documented in a study of blood T cells in healthy people across ages. Overall study: For every two T cells, template switching captured about one barcoded beta molecule.

Note on this clonotype: Its antigen remains unknown.

The study's findings and limits: Total diversity from one million sequenced T cells was likely underestimated.

V was clipped by 4 bases and J by 3 bases; unmatched bases: 3. The germline V gene has CDR1 LNHNV and CDR2 YYDKDF (reference sequence). The CDR3 runs 16 residues. A second PCR, run for about 6 to 12 cycles, used a sample-barcoded 5' primer plus a J-beta primer mix. Every sample gave at least 2.5 million paired-end reads containing CDR3. In TCRdb, the 5' RACE reads were re-called with MiXCR into one record per CDR3 protein. Among approximately 1,700,000 distinct CDR3 sequences listed, 35% to 50% were seen once. The source is a human donor in good health. Sequenced material: blood. The chain recombines TRBV15 with TRBJ2-2, with 12 bases lining up with TRBD2. This CDR3 reads CATSTLAGGHTGELFF. The CDR3 nucleotides are TGTGCCACCAGCACACTAGCGGGGGGTCACACCGGGGAGCTGTTTTTT.